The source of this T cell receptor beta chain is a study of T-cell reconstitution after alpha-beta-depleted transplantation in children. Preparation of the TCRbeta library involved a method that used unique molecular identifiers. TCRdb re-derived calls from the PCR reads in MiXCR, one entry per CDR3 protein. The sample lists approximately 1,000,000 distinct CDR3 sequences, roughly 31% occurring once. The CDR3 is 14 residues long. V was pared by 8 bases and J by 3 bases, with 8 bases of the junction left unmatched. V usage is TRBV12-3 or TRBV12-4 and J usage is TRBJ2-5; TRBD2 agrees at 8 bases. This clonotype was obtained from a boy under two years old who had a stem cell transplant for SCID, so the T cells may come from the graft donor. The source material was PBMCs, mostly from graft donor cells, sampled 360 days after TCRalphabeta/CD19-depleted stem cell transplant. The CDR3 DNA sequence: TGTGCCAGCCTCCTCCGGGGGGGAAAAGAGACCCAGTACTTC. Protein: CASLLRGGKETQYF.